A selection of T cell receptor beta chains follows, all from one sample in a study of lung T cells in sarcoidosis with Löfgren's syndrome. One entry per CDR3 protein results from TCRdb running MiXCR on the reads. Here the sample spans about 19,000 distinct CDR3 sequences, roughly 23% being singletons. The sequenced sample was CD4+ T cells from bronchoalveolar lavage. These TCRs come from a human donor with sarcoidosis (Löfgren's syndrome or another form), or a control subject (not recorded which). CDR3s leave out the opening cysteine and the closing phenylalanine or tryptophan. The D gene is left open where the match is weak. For some rows the clone size is stated as once, few or many, or as a class when expanded; others skip it.

TRBD1,TRBV7-2,TRBJ2-4,many,ASSLATGASSRDRY
-,TRBV5-1,TRBJ1-1,few,ASSFKVNTEAF
TRBD2,TRBV4-1,TRBJ2-3,many,ASSQGFGTSGRARDTQY
-,TRBV4-2,TRBJ2-7,many,ASSQEGSGYEQY
-,TRBV11-3,TRBJ2-1,few,ASSLRGNNEQF
-,TRBV5-1,TRBJ2-1,-,ASSLGSWMSSEQF
TRBD2,TRBV6-2/TRBV6-3,TRBJ2-5,medium-sized,ASSSAGGSQETQY
TRBD2,TRBV6-2/TRBV6-3,TRBJ2-3,medium-sized,ASSPGLAGVADTQY
-,TRBV27,TRBJ2-1,medium-sized,ASSLMDEQF
-,TRBV4-1,TRBJ2-1,-,ASSQDRVVDYNEQF
-,TRBV15,TRBJ2-7,medium-sized,ATSRLPRDDEQY
TRBD2,TRBV2,TRBJ2-7,-,ASSESSGPSEQY
-,TRBV5-4,TRBJ2-5,many,ASSYGGLETQY
TRBD2,TRBV10-3,TRBJ2-3,-,AISESLAGAGTQY
-,TRBV6-1,TRBJ2-7,medium-sized,ASSAGSYYEQY
-,TRBV18,TRBJ2-3,-,ASSTRDTQY
-,TRBV14,TRBJ2-1,many,ASSPIQGDEQF
-,TRBV30,TRBJ1-6,few,AWSRNSPLH
-,TRBV3-1,TRBJ2-3,-,ASRSGTFTDTQY
-,TRBV12-3/TRBV12-4,TRBJ1-5,-,ASRGASQPQH
TRBD1,TRBV27,TRBJ1-2,medium-sized,ASSTTGTGVYGYT
-,TRBV2,TRBJ1-1,many,ASSARGRGTEAF
TRBD1,TRBV24-1,TRBJ2-7,many,ATSDFWTGNEQY
TRBD2,TRBV28,TRBJ2-5,many,ASSLILAAPETQY
TRBD1,TRBV20-1,TRBJ2-7,many,SARAGTDRGEQY
-,TRBV6-6,TRBJ1-1,medium-sized,ASSYPQNTEAF
-,TRBV7-9,TRBJ2-7,-,ASSLSGAVPREQY
-,TRBV5-1,TRBJ2-3,-,ASSLEVDSQY
-,TRBV7-9,TRBJ1-2,many,ASSKGPSYGYT
-,TRBV29-1,TRBJ2-6,-,SVDFEGSGANVLT
TRBD2,TRBV4-1,TRBJ2-1,many,ASSQEAGGIYNEQF
-,TRBV3-1,TRBJ1-1,few,ASSHQLLDTEAF
TRBD2,TRBV6-2/TRBV6-3,TRBJ2-5,medium-sized,ASSYDLRVAGLQETQY
TRBD2,TRBV5-1,TRBJ2-5,many,ASSLEVAGAGETQY
TRBD2,TRBV4-3,TRBJ2-3,many,ASSQLGTSGRADTQY
-,TRBV6-2/TRBV6-3,TRBJ2-4,medium-sized,ASRPDSKNIQY
-,TRBV18,TRBJ1-1,many,ASSPRTDQNTEAF